Listed below are T cell receptor beta chains from one sample, sequenced in a study of CD8 T cells in ankylosing spondylitis. One entry per CDR3 protein, called by TCRdb with MiXCR from the 5' RACE reads. The data contain about 330,000 distinct CDR3 sequences, around 8% of them singletons. The source material was blood, either unsorted or a sorted T cell fraction (not recorded which). These receptor sequences come from a male donor with ankylosing spondylitis. Each CDR3 is given with its conserved first and last residue. D genes are given only for firm matches. The listing skips clone size in some rows; elsewhere it reads once, few, many or a size class.

TRBV27	TRBJ2-3	TRBD2	-	TGTGCCAGCAGTTTATGGTTTTCCTGGGTTAGCGGGAGAGTCACAGATACGCAGTATTTT	CASSLWFSWVSGRVTDTQYF
TRBV7-8	TRBJ1-5	TRBD1	few	TGTGCCAGCAGCCCGGGACAGCCCTCCGGGGTTTACAATCAGCCCCAGCATTTT	CASSPGQPSGVYNQPQHF
TRBV5-6	TRBJ2-3	-	-	TGTGCCAGCATGCAGGGGCCAGATACGCAGTATTTT	CASMQGPDTQYF
TRBV10-3	TRBJ1-4	TRBD1	-	TGTGCCATCAGTGAGTCGAGGGACAGGGGTGAAAAACTGTTTTTT	CAISESRDRGEKLFF
TRBV9	TRBJ2-3	TRBD1	-	TGTGCCAGCTCCTACAGGGGGTACTCCACAGATACGCAGTATTTT	CASSYRGYSTDTQYF
TRBV29-1	TRBJ2-2	-	few	TGCAGCGTTGGAAGTAGCGGCTACACCGGGGAGCTGTTTTTT	CSVGSSGYTGELFF
TRBV5-1	TRBJ2-1	-	few	TGCGCCAGCAGCTTTAGCAGCCGCTCCTACAATGAGCAGTTCTTC	CASSFSSRSYNEQFF
TRBV5-6	TRBJ2-7	-	many	TGTGCCAGCAGCTTGTTCAATACCGGGACGGATGTCTACGAGCAGTACTTC	CASSLFNTGTDVYEQYF
TRBV5-1	TRBJ1-1	-	-	TGCGCCAGCAGCTACCAGACAGGGAACACTGAAGCTTTCTTT	CASSYQTGNTEAFF
TRBV6-5	TRBJ2-3	-	few	TGTGCCAGCAAAAATAGAGATACGCAGTATTTT	CASKNRDTQYF
TRBV5-6	TRBJ2-5	-	many	TGTGCCAGCAGCGGTACAAGGGGTCAGGAGACCCAGTACTTC	CASSGTRGQETQYF
TRBV28	TRBJ1-5	-	many	TGTGCCAGCACGGTAGATAGCAATCAGCCCCAGCATTTT	CASTVDSNQPQHF
TRBV10-3	TRBJ2-3	TRBD2	-	TGTGCCATCAGTGACCCGTCGGGACTAGCGGGAGGGAAAGGGTATCGCACAGATACGCAGTATTTT	CAISDPSGLAGGKGYRTDTQYF
TRBV12-3/TRBV12-4	TRBJ2-1	TRBD1	-	TGTGCCAGCAGTTTCGGGACAGGAAAGCAATACAATGAGCAGTTCTTC	CASSFGTGKQYNEQFF
TRBV3-1	TRBJ1-2	-	many	TGTGCCAGCAGCCAAGGGACCCACGGGAGCTACACCTTC	CASSQGTHGSYTF
TRBV18	TRBJ2-3	-	few	TGTGCCAGCTCACCTGTGGAAGATACGCAGTATTTT	CASSPVEDTQYF
TRBV5-1	TRBJ2-7	-	-	TGCGCCAGCAGCTTTGATGTCGGGCGCGAGCAGTACTTC	CASSFDVGREQYF
TRBV6-2/TRBV6-3	TRBJ2-1	-	-	TGTGCCAGCACGAGGTCCTTGAGGGCCGCCAATGAGCAGTTCTTC	CASTRSLRAANEQFF
TRBV29-1	TRBJ2-7	-	many	TGCAGCGTTAGGACTAACCTACGGAGGATCGAGCAGTACTTC	CSVRTNLRRIEQYF
TRBV12-3/TRBV12-4	TRBJ2-1	-	-	TGTGCCAGCAGTTTACGCAGATACAATGAGCAGTTCTTC	CASSLRRYNEQFF
TRBV15	TRBJ1-1	TRBD1	few	TGTGCCACCAGTTTAACGAGACAGGGGCCTACTTTGGGGGCTTTCTTT	CATSLTRQGPTLGAFF
TRBV28	TRBJ2-2	TRBD2	many	TGTGCCAGCCTGGGGCTAGCGGGCCCGAACACCGGGGAGCTGTTTTTT	CASLGLAGPNTGELFF
TRBV3-1	TRBJ1-1	-	few	TGTGCCAGCAGCCGCCACGAAGGCGGGGGCGGCACTGAAGCTTTCTTT	CASSRHEGGGGTEAFF
TRBV9	TRBJ2-7	TRBD2	-	TGTGCCAGCAGTCCGGTCGGGGGGATGTTCAACGAGCAGTACTTC	CASSPVGGMFNEQYF
TRBV6-2/TRBV6-3	TRBJ2-7	-	many	TGTGCCAGCAGTTATTCCGGGACATTCTACGAGCAGTACTTC	CASSYSGTFYEQYF
TRBV27	TRBJ2-2	TRBD2	many	TGTGCCAGCAGTGAGCGGGAGTCCGGGGAGCTGTTTTTT	CASSERESGELFF
TRBV5-1	TRBJ2-3	TRBD2	-	TGCGCCAGCAGCTGGGGTAGCGGGAGGAGCACAGATACGCAGTATTTT	CASSWGSGRSTDTQYF
TRBV20-1	TRBJ2-7	-	many	TGCAGTGCTAGAGCCTTCCCGGGACTCAGCTCCTACGAGCAGTACTTC	CSARAFPGLSSYEQYF
TRBV7-3	TRBJ2-3	TRBD2	-	TGTGCCAGCAGCTGGACTAGTTCAGATACGCAGTATTTT	CASSWTSSDTQYF
TRBV6-1	TRBJ2-1	-	few	TGTGCCGCCCCGGGACCCTGGGGGAATGAGCAGTTCTTC	CAAPGPWGNEQFF
TRBV14	TRBJ2-5	-	-	TGTGCCAGCAGCCAAGAGGGAAGGGTCCAAGAGACCCAGTACTTC	CASSQEGRVQETQYF
TRBV14	TRBJ2-6	-	many	TGTGCCAGCAGCCAAGGGGGGGACAGATTCTCTGGGGCCAACGTCCTGACTTTC	CASSQGGDRFSGANVLTF